The T cell receptor (beta chain) described here comes from a study of T-cell memory formation after mild COVID-19. The study's findings and limits: Some clones that responded were present in memory (sampled pre-infection), which suggests cross-reactive memory joined.

This clonotype turned up a few times. Its cognate antigen is unknown. Using constant-segment primers, 5'RACE produced TCR alpha and TCR beta cDNA libraries carrying sample barcodes and UMIs. MiXCR, run by TCRdb on the 5' RACE reads, gives a single entry per CDR3 protein. The repertoire has approximately 400,000 distinct CDR3 sequences, 18% of them found once; the top ten carry 20% to 25%. There are 13 residues in the CDR3. Deletions cut 3 bases from V and 6 bases from J, with 11 bases between. The germline V gene has CDR1 SEHNR and CDR2 FQNEAQ (reference sequence). Material for sequencing was PBMCs or a T cell subset sorted from them (not recorded which). The source is a man between 18 and 29 years old who had mild COVID-19 (a few samples of this study predate the infection). Cell type and time point are not known. The rearrangement joins TRBV7-9 to TRBJ1-2, with D unclear. The CDR3 loop reads CASSFAISHGYTF. CDR3 DNA sequence: TGTGCCAGCAGCTTCGCGATAAGCCATGGCTACACCTTC.